Following are 18 T cell receptor beta chains from one sample sequenced in a study of T cells in localized non-small cell lung cancer. Measured with immunoSEQ multiplex PCR; TCRdb has only the in-frame clones, and not every one. The sample holds roughly 1,900 clones; 20% to 25% are singletons and the top ten take 16%. This sample comprised lung tumor tissue, obtained before any cancer treatment. Source of these receptors: an older male donor with stage II lung adenocarcinoma.

The gene calls are TRBV10-2 and TRBJ2-1; 10 positions agree with TRBD2. CDR1 and CDR2 (germline): WSHSY, SAAADI. V was pared by 0 bases and J by 8 bases, with 4 bases of the junction left unmatched. This CDR3 is built from 15 residues. Here the CDR3 reads CASSESSGGADEQFF. The CDR3 coding sequence is TGCGCCAGCAGTGAGTCGAGCGGGGGGGCGGATGAGCAGTTCTTC.

The J gene is TRBJ1-3, the V gene TRBV6-8; 9 bases are a match to TRBD1. The germline gives CDR1 MNHGY, CDR2 SAAAGT. Trimming took 7 bases from V and 8 from J; bases not matched to a gene: 6. The CDR3 length is 13 residues. CDR3 nucleotide sequence: TGTGCCAGCACCCGGGACAGGGTTGACACCATATATTTT. Protein product: CASTRDRVDTIYF.

The chain has TRBV6-8 and TRBJ2-3; 7 bases align to TRBD2. The trim removed 7 bases at V and 4 bases at J, leaving 11 bases unmatched. The CDR3 has 15 residues. Per germline, CDR1 MNHGY and CDR2 SAAAGT. CDR3 residues: CASTSRGGRADTQYF. CDR3 DNA: TGTGCCAGCACCTCTCGGGGAGGGAGGGCAGATACGCAGTATTTT.

This clone is termed medium-sized (0.01 to 0.1%). The chain combines TRBV10-3 with TRBJ2-5; TRBD2 is a possible D gene (6 bases). The CDR3 extends over 15 amino acids. V lost 2 bases and J lost 2, with 12 bases in between. CDR1 is ENHRY, CDR2 SYGVKD, per germline. The CDR3 reads CAISEQVGTQETQYF. CDR3 sequence (DNA): TGTGCCATCAGTGAGCAGGTGGGGACTCAAGAGACCCAGTACTTC.

The rearrangement uses TRBV25-1 and TRBJ1-5, with 8 bases aligning to TRBD1. This CDR3 has 15 residues. V was pared by 4 bases and J by 7 bases, with 9 bases of the junction left unmatched. Germline V gene data show CDR1 as MGHDK and CDR2 as SYGVNS. CDR3 region: CASSVTGDPLQPQHF. Here the CDR3 DNA reads TGTGCCAGCAGTGTGACAGGGGATCCTTTGCAGCCCCAGCATTTT.

This clone has just a few counts. V gene TRBV18 combines with J gene TRBJ2-7; 9 nucleotides match TRBD2. Germline CDR1 reads KGHSH; CDR2 reads LQKENI. The CDR3 runs 15 residues. The ends lost 3 bases at V and 2 bases at J; junction bases unmatched: 5. The CDR3 region is CASSPPGLATYEQYF. CDR3 bases: TGTGCCAGCTCACCCCCGGGACTAGCCACCTACGAGCAGTACTTC.

This clone was detected only a few times. The chain is built from TRBV29-1 and TRBJ2-2; possibly TRBD1 for D (6 bases). The CDR3 runs to 13 residues. Trimming removed 6 bases from V and 5 bases from J, with 13 bases in between. Germline lookup yields CDR1 SQVTM and CDR2 ANQGSEA. The DNA of the CDR3 is TGCAGCGTAACCATAACAGGGACCGGGGAGCTGTTTTTT. As protein: CSVTITGTGELFF.

The chain is built from TRBV5-1 and TRBJ2-3; 10 bases are shared with TRBD2. V shed 3 bases and J 1 base; nucleotides not matched to a gene: 2. Germline CDR1 reads SGHRS; CDR2 reads YFSETQ. This CDR3 comprises 15 residues. The CDR3 sequence: CASSSGTSGTDTQYF. The CDR3 DNA is TGCGCCAGCAGCTCCGGGACTAGCGGCACAGATACGCAGTATTTT.

This chain connects TRBV29-1 to TRBJ2-7; TRBD1 matches at 10 bases. The CDR3 has 14 amino acids. In germline, CDR1 is SQVTM, CDR2 ANQGSEA. V shed 6 bases, J shed 2 bases, and the junction held 7 bases outside the gene matches. In nucleotides, the CDR3 is TGCAGCGTGGAACCTGGGACAGGGGCCTACGAGCAGTACTTC. It specifies CSVEPGTGAYEQYF.

Only a few counts were recorded for this clone. This chain uses TRBV29-1 with TRBJ2-7, with D uncertain. The V gene lost 6 bases and the J gene lost 3 bases, with 12 bases spanning the gap. This CDR3 comprises 12 residues. Germline loops: CDR1 SQVTM, CDR2 ANQGSEA. The CDR3 DNA sequence: TGCAGCGTGGGTGATGGGGACTACGAGCAGTACTTC. Translation: CSVGDGDYEQYF.

This chain uses TRBV11-3 with TRBJ1-2; 8 nucleotides line up with TRBD1. CDR1 and CDR2 from the germline V gene are SGHNT and YENEEA. The V gene end was trimmed by 5 bases and the J gene end by 4 bases; junction bases not matched to a gene: 6. The CDR3 runs to 14 residues. CDR3 bases: TGTGCCAGCAGCCCCCCAGGGGGCGGCTATGGCTACACCTTC. It specifies CASSPPGGGYGYTF.

This clone has a handful of counts. The chain combines TRBV6-8 with TRBJ1-2; a weak D match, TRBD1 (6 bases). Germline CDR1 and CDR2: MNHGY and SAAAGT. V was clipped by 4 bases and J by 8 bases, with 17 bases between them. CDR3 length equals 14 residues. In DNA form, the CDR3 reads TGTGCCAGCAGTTTTTTAGGGACACCGAGAGGCTACACCTTC. Translation gives CASSFLGTPRGYTF.

This clone is judged medium-sized. Mismatch with germline at one junction end may stem from a read error. The chain employs TRBV11-3 and TRBJ2-2, with 11 bases identical to TRBD2. The CDR3 covers 17 residues. Germline CDR1 reads SGHNT; CDR2 reads YENEEA. CDR3 DNA: TGTGCCAGCAGCTTGGCTAGCGGGAGGCTGAACCCCGGGGAGCTGTTTTTT. Translation gives CASSLASGRLNPGELFF.

This clone has a handful of counts. The V and J genes are TRBV9 and TRBJ1-2, with D possibly matching TRBD1 (5 bases). The CDR3 sequence is 14 residues long. CDR1 SGDLS and CDR2 YYNGEE come from the germline V gene. The ends were cut back, 5 bases at V and 10 bases at J, with 21 bases in the middle. CDR3 region: CASSDSTGRADYTF. The CDR3 nucleotides read TGTGCCAGCAGTGACAGTACGGGGAGGGCAGACTACACCTTC.

The rearrangement uses TRBV19 and TRBJ2-5, with 9 bases matching TRBD1. The germline CDR1 and CDR2 sequences are LNHDA and SQIVND (reference sequence). This CDR3 region has 14 residues. With V trimmed by 5 bases and J by 4 bases, 5 bases remained unmatched. The CDR3 is CASSPGQGRETQYF. The CDR3 coding sequence is TGTGCCAGTAGTCCTGGACAGGGGAGAGAGACCCAGTACTTC. The full variable domain, in which reference TRBV19 and TRBJ2-5 provide the parts outside the CDR3, is DGGITQSPKYLFRKEGQNVTLSCEQNLNHDAMYWYRQDPGQGLRLIYYSQIVNDFQKGDIAEGYSVSREKKESFPLTVTSAQKNPTAFYLCASSPGQGRETQYFGPGTRLLVL.

This chain's CDR3 is CASSFEDIAGEYGFF. CDR3 DNA: TGCGCCAGCAGCTTTGAGGATATAGCGGGAGAGTACGGGTTCTTC. This rearrangement joins TRBV5-1 to TRBJ2-1; 9 nucleotides align to TRBD2. CDR1 is SGHRS and CDR2 is YFSETQ in the germline V gene. This CDR3 has 15 residues. Germline trimming cut 2 bases from V and 15 bases from J; bases unmatched to any gene: 15.

The chain links TRBV6-8 to TRBJ1-4; D is perhaps TRBD1 (5 bases). Germline V gives CDR1 MNHGY, CDR2 SAAAGT. The CDR3 is made up of 17 amino acids. V was clipped by 5 bases and J by 0 bases, with 16 bases between them. The CDR3 reads CASSRDLGDATNEKLFF. As DNA, the CDR3 is TGTGCCAGCAGTAGGGACCTAGGGGATGCAACTAATGAAAAACTGTTTTTT.

The CDR3 DNA is TGTGCCAGTAGTAAACAGACAGGGATGTCCCTCTATGGCTACACCTTC. Translated: CASSKQTGMSLYGYTF. V is TRBV19 and J is TRBJ1-2, with 7 bases identical to TRBD1. The CDR3 extends over 16 amino acids. The germline V gene has CDR1 LNHDA and CDR2 SQIVND (reference sequence). J was trimmed by 4 bases and V by 4 bases; bases with no gene match: 12. Complete variable domain (other parts from reference TRBV19 and TRBJ1-2): DGGITQSPKYLFRKEGQNVTLSCEQNLNHDAMYWYRQDPGQGLRLIYYSQIVNDFQKGDIAEGYSVSREKKESFPLTVTSAQKNPTAFYLCASSKQTGMSLYGYTFGSGTRLTVV.